The present entry profiles one TCR beta chain with its context. The clone's antigen remains unknown. No base-level quality is on record; no much larger clone is a single base apart. The data are from a study of early T cells in non-severe SARS-CoV-2 infection (TCRdb year 2021). About the investigation overall: Because TCR sequencing relied on bulk RNA taken from unsorted whole blood, pairing of alpha and beta chains was not possible. Points the paper makes about the study in general: VDJdb matching was skewed toward anti-spike CD8 responses and likely underestimated virus-specific expansions, missing private and CD4 specificities.

Trimming accounts for 10 bases at V and 0 bases at J, while the number of junction bases matched to no gene is 9. The germline V gene provides CDR1 MNHNS and CDR2 SASEGT. From the cysteine through the phenylalanine, the CDR3 covers 15 amino acids. Only the CDR3 part of the read is kept: 45 bases, read in frame from the first base. A case-control design nested within a healthcare worker cohort in London, UK, was used, with weekly nasopharyngeal swab PCR tests and blood sampling performed. Healthcare workers were recruited between 23 and 31 March 2020, during the week of the UK lockdown, and were followed weekly for up to roughly 15 weeks. The receptor library was made with 5' RACE. Reads for this sample came from a NextSeq 500. Unique molecular identifiers were attached to individual cDNA molecules in the TCR library protocol so that sequencing error and PCR bias could be corrected. Sequencing covered both TCR alpha and beta chains, and within each sample the abundances of alpha and beta sequences were tightly co-correlated. The published analysis was carried out like this. Decombinator V4 was used to annotate TCR sequences for V gene, J gene and CDR3. Expanded TCRs were defined as changing significantly between any two time points under a Poisson model with p below 0.0001. TCR abundances were normalised to the total number of TCRs sequenced in each sample and reported as counts per million. MAIT TCRs were defined by TRAV1-2 paired with TRAJ12, TRAJ20 or TRAJ33, and iNKT TCRs by TRAV10 paired with TRAJ18. A search of VDJdb, accessed on 1 November 2021, was run for TCRs annotated to CMV, EBV and SARS-CoV-2, with TCRs annotated for multiple antigens excluded. In TCRdb, the public reads were trimmed at Q25 with fastp and aligned with MiXCR, with productive beta chains retained. Rows are unified per CDR3 protein, each entry keeping the most common DNA and genes. These V and J calls originate from TCRdb's pipeline instead of the authors' own analysis. Here the sample has about 69,000 distinct CDR3 sequences; about 10% occur a single time. Around 6.7% of the sample lies in the top ten.

Sequenced sample: whole blood. Recombination linked TRBV6-1 to TRBJ2-1, with 7 bases matching TRBD1. The TCR sequence derives from an adult who was a healthcare worker with PCR-confirmed SARS-CoV-2 infection or an uninfected control (not recorded which). The nucleotide sequence reads as follows: TGTGCCACGACGACAGGGTCAAGCTCCTACAATGAGCAGTTCTTC. It specifies CATTTGSSSYNEQFF.